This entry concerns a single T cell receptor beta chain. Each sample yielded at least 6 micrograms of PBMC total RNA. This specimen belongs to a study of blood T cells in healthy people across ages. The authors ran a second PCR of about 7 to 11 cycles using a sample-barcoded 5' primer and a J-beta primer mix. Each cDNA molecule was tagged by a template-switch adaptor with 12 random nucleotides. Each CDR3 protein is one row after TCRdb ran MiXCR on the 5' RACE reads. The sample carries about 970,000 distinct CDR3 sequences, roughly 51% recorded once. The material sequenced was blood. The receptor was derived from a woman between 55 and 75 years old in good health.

CDR3 residues: CASISRDSTEAFF. As DNA, the CDR3 is TGTGCCAGCATATCTAGAGACTCCACTGAAGCTTTCTTT. This chain links TRBV28 with TRBJ1-1; the D is unclear. Trimming shortened V by 7 bases and J by 4 bases, and 13 bases separated the two germline ends. The germline V gene encodes CDR1 MDHEN and CDR2 SYDVKM. There are 13 residues in the CDR3.